The rows below give T cell receptor beta chains drawn from one sample of a study of T cells in Graves' hyperthyroidism and ophthalmopathy. TCRdb used MiXCR to reprocess the multiplex PCR reads, holding one entry per CDR3 protein. In the table there are nearly 750,000 distinct CDR3 sequences, roughly a third of which are singletons. Sequencing input: blood. All receptors derive from a woman aged 35 to 49 with Graves' hyperthyroidism. Both conserved end residues are part of each CDR3. Fields, in order: D gene, J gene, V gene, clone size, CDR3 DNA, CDR3 protein. A D gene is named only where the DNA matches it firmly. Some rows mark clone size as missing; the rest say once, few, many or name a class of expanded clone.

D: TRBD1; J: TRBJ2-7; V: TRBV6-5; size: many; DNA: TGTGCCAGCAGACTGGGACAGACCACCTACGAGCAGTACTTC; CDR3: CASRLGQTTYEQYF
D: TRBD1; J: TRBJ2-5; V: TRBV6-5; size: -; DNA: TGTGCCATCAGTTACTCAGGGACAGGTGGTTGGGAGACCCAGTACTTC; CDR3: CAISYSGTGGWETQYF
D: -; J: TRBJ1-2; V: TRBV7-3; size: -; DNA: TGTGCCAGCAGCTTAGAACCGGGGGACTATGGCTACACCTTC; CDR3: CASSLEPGDYGYTF
D: -; J: TRBJ1-5; V: TRBV16; size: few; DNA: TGTGCCAGCACCCAGGGCAGACTATACGGCAATCAGCCCCAGCATTTT; CDR3: CASTQGRLYGNQPQHF
D: TRBD2; J: TRBJ2-2; V: TRBV9; size: few; DNA: TGTGCCAGCAGCTCCCGACTAGCGGGGGTTAACACCGGGGAGCTGTTTTTT; CDR3: CASSSRLAGVNTGELFF
D: TRBD2; J: TRBJ2-5; V: TRBV25-1; size: once; DNA: TGTGCCACAAGGACTAGCGGGGGGGCCCACCAGTACTTC; CDR3: CATRTSGGAHQYF
D: -; J: TRBJ2-2; V: TRBV2; size: -; DNA: TGTGCCAGCCCTACCCACTACAGAAGAAGCACCGGGGAGCTGTTTTTT; CDR3: CASPTHYRRSTGELFF
D: -; J: TRBJ1-6; V: TRBV15; size: -; DNA: TGTGCCACCAGCAGAGATTCCCTAGCGGGGGGCACCCTCCACTTT; CDR3: CATSRDSLAGGTLHF
D: -; J: TRBJ1-6; V: TRBV19; size: many; DNA: TGTGCCAGTAGTATAGGCGCAGGGCTAAGTAATTCACCCCTCCACTTT; CDR3: CASSIGAGLSNSPLHF
D: -; J: TRBJ2-7; V: TRBV6-5; size: -; DNA: TGTGCCAGCAGTTACTCATGGTTGGGGGCATACGAGCAGTACTTC; CDR3: CASSYSWLGAYEQYF
D: -; J: TRBJ2-2; V: TRBV2; size: -; DNA: TGTGCCAGCAGTAGGGCCTCGAGCACCGGGGAGCTGTTTTTT; CDR3: CASSRASSTGELFF
D: TRBD2; J: TRBJ2-5; V: TRBV20-1; size: -; DNA: TGCAGTGCTATTAGCGGGAGGGATGGGGGGCTGACCCAGTACTTC; CDR3: CSAISGRDGGLTQYF
D: TRBD1; J: TRBJ1-2; V: TRBV20-1; size: -; DNA: TGCAGTTCCAACCGGGACAGGGACTATGGCTACACCTTC; CDR3: CSSNRDRDYGYTF
D: -; J: TRBJ1-2; V: TRBV9; size: many; DNA: TGTGCCAGCAGCCCCCGGGAGGACTATGGCTACACCTTC; CDR3: CASSPREDYGYTF
D: -; J: TRBJ1-2; V: TRBV6-6; size: many; DNA: TGTGCCAGCAGTCCCCTCCGACAGGCCAATGGCTACACCTTC; CDR3: CASSPLRQANGYTF
D: -; J: TRBJ2-5; V: TRBV12-3/TRBV12-4; size: many; DNA: TGTGCCAGCAGTGCTTCATATGCAGGGACCCAGTACTTC; CDR3: CASSASYAGTQYF
D: -; J: TRBJ2-6; V: TRBV7-3; size: many; DNA: TGTGCCAGCAGCCCGCTGGAGGGAAATACCGGGGCCAACGTCCTGACTTTC; CDR3: CASSPLEGNTGANVLTF
D: TRBD2; J: TRBJ2-5; V: TRBV4-1; size: -; DNA: TGCGCCAGCAGCCACCTAGGGGGGACTAGCGACCAAGAGACCCAGTACTTC; CDR3: CASSHLGGTSDQETQYF
D: -; J: TRBJ1-1; V: TRBV12-3/TRBV12-4; size: many; DNA: TGTGCCAGCAGCCGAACAACCAAGGAATCGGGTGCTTTCTTT; CDR3: CASSRTTKESGAFF
D: -; J: TRBJ1-3; V: TRBV2; size: -; DNA: TGTGCCAGCAGGCAAATCTCCAGCAGCTCTGGAAACACCATATATTTT; CDR3: CASRQISSSSGNTIYF
D: TRBD1; J: TRBJ1-5; V: TRBV2; size: many; DNA: TGTGCCAGCAGTGAGGGACAGGGAGGTCAGCCCCAGCATTTT; CDR3: CASSEGQGGQPQHF
D: TRBD1; J: TRBJ2-7; V: TRBV9; size: many; DNA: TGTGCCAGCAGCCTCCGGGACAGGGCGTACGAGCAGTACTTC; CDR3: CASSLRDRAYEQYF
D: TRBD2; J: TRBJ2-7; V: TRBV4-1; size: few; DNA: TGCGCCAGCAGCCAACCTCGGGAGGGGAGATACGAGCAGTACTTC; CDR3: CASSQPREGRYEQYF
D: -; J: TRBJ1-2; V: TRBV4-3; size: -; DNA: TGCGCCAGCAGCCGAGCGACTTTAGGGAGGGAAAGCATCCCCTATGGCTACACCTTC; CDR3: CASSRATLGRESIPYGYTF
D: TRBD1; J: TRBJ2-7; V: TRBV28; size: -; DNA: TGTGCCAGCAGTTTCCCGGGACAGGGGAACTACGAGCAGTACTTC; CDR3: CASSFPGQGNYEQYF
D: TRBD1; J: TRBJ1-5; V: TRBV2; size: many; DNA: TGTGCCAGCACCGGGACAGGGACCTATAGCAATCAGCCCCAGCATTTT; CDR3: CASTGTGTYSNQPQHF